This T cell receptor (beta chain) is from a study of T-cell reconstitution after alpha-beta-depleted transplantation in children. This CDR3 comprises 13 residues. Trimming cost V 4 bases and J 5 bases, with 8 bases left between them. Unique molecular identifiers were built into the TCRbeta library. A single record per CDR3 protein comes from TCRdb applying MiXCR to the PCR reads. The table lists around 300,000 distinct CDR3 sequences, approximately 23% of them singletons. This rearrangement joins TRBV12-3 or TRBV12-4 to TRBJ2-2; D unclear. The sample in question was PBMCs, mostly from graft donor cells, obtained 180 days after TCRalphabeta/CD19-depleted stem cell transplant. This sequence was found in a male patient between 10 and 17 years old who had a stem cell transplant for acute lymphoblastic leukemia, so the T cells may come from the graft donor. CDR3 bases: TGTGCCAGCAGTTCCCAAAAGACCGGGGAGCTGTTTTTT. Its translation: CASSSQKTGELFF.